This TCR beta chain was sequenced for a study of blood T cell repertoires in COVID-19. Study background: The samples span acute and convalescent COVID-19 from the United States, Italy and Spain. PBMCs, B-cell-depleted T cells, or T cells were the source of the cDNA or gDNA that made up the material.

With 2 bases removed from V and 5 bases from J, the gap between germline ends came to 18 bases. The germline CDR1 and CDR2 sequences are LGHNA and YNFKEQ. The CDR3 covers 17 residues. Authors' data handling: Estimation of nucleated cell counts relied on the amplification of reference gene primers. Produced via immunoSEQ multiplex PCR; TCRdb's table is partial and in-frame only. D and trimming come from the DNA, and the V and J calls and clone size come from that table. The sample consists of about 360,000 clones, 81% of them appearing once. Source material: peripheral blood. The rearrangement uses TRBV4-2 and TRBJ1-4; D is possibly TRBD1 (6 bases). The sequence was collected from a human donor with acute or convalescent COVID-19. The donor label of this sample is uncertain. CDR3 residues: CASSQPLRHRENEKLFF. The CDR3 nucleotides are TGTGCCAGCAGCCAACCCTTAAGACACAGGGAGAATGAAAAACTGTTTTTT.